The source of this T cell receptor (beta chain) is a study of OX40 agonist ivuxolimab in advanced cancers. Sequencing was performed with immunoSEQ multiplex PCR; in TCRdb, only in-frame clones are kept and a portion is missing. This table holds about 45,000 clones, 70% to 85% found once. The germline CDR1 and CDR2 sequences are LNHDA and SQIVND (reference sequence). V lost 3 bases and J lost 4, with 12 bases in between. This CDR3 is 14 amino acids long. This sequence joins TRBV19 and TRBJ1-1; unclear D gene. The sequence derives from an adult with an advanced solid tumor such as melanoma, head and neck, liver or kidney cancer. Source: CD4+ or CD8+ T cells sorted from blood, taken in a trial of the OX40 agonist ivuxolimab. CDR3 sequence (DNA): TGTGCCAGTAGTATTATCGGGTCGGGCACTGAAGCTTTCTTT. Translation gives CASSIIGSGTEAFF.